Shown below are 31 T cell receptor beta chains from a single sample sequenced in a study of technical replicates of blood from several donors. The method was immunoSEQ multiplex PCR; TCRdb's version includes in-frame clones alone and lacks a portion of them. The repertoire holds some 54,000 clones, with roughly 93% as singletons. Sequenced: PBMCs. Receptors originate from a human donor in good health. Some clones in this sample may be carry-over from other donors' samples.

For the CDR3, the DNA is TGTGCCAGCAGCGTTCAGGGGACCTACGAGCAGTACTTC. Its translation is CASSVQGTYEQYF. The chain joins TRBV6-5 to TRBJ2-7, with D tentatively TRBD1 (6 bases). Germline CDR1 reads MNHEY; CDR2 reads SVGAGI. The CDR3 totals 13 residues. V was pared by 6 bases and J by 2 bases, with 11 bases between.

This clone appeared a single time. The rearrangement joins TRBV10-3 to TRBJ1-1, with 8 positions matching TRBD1. The CDR3 contains 14 residues. From germline, CDR1 is ENHRY and CDR2 SYGVKD. V dropped 5 bases and J dropped 1; count of bases not matched to a gene: 3. Written as DNA, the CDR3 is TGTGCCATCAGTCGAGACAGGGGGAACACTGAAGCTTTCTTT. Its translation: CAISRDRGNTEAFF.

The chain uses TRBV4-1 and TRBJ2-3; D may be TRBD2 (6 bases). V lost 3 bases and J lost 3, with 10 bases in between. The V gene's germline CDR1 is MGHRA and CDR2 YSYEKL. The CDR3 extends over 14 amino acids. CDR3 protein: CASSHRLETDTQYF. The CDR3 DNA is TGCGCCAGCAGCCATCGACTAGAAACAGATACGCAGTATTTT.

The chain uses TRBV6-5 and TRBJ2-2, with D tentatively TRBD1 (5 bases). V gave up 0 bases and J gave up 13 bases, with 18 bases separating them. CDR1 and CDR2 from the germline V gene are MNHEY and SVGAGI. The CDR3 is 15 amino acids. CDR3: CASSYSKIQGLGLFF. Here the CDR3 DNA reads TGTGCCAGCAGTTACTCGAAAATTCAGGGCCTGGGGCTGTTTTTT.

V and J are TRBV6-4 and TRBJ2-3; 9 bases are shared with TRBD2. This CDR3 comprises 18 residues. Germline CDR1 MRHNA, CDR2 SNTAGT. The V and J ends lost 5 bases and 6 bases, in that order; junction bases with no gene match: 18. This CDR3 reads CASSYGPPGLAGLDTQYF. The CDR3, as DNA: TGTGCCAGCAGTTATGGACCTCCGGGACTAGCTGGTTTGGATACGCAGTATTTT.

The genes are TRBV29-1 and TRBJ2-5; 9 positions match TRBD2. Germline CDR1 SQVTM, CDR2 ANQGSEA. The CDR3 runs 14 residues. V shed 3 bases and J 2 bases; nucleotides not matched to a gene: 4. The CDR3 nucleotides read TGCAGCGTTGATGGCGCGGGGGGGCAAGAGACCCAGTACTTC. It translates to CSVDGAGGQETQYF.

This chain uses TRBV10-2 with TRBJ2-4, with 11 bases fitting TRBD2. This CDR3 is built from 17 residues. Germline V lookup: CDR1 WSHSY, CDR2 SAAADI. With V trimmed by 4 bases and J by 6 bases, 11 bases remained unmatched. CDR3 DNA: TGCGCCAGCAGTGCGGGTCGGCTAGCGGGGGGCACAAACATTCAGTACTTC. Its translation: CASSAGRLAGGTNIQYF.

In its sample, this clone was seen a few times. V gene TRBV5-6 combines with J gene TRBJ2-3; a possible D gene is TRBD2 (6 bases). Trimming pared 0 bases from V and 2 bases from J, leaving 10 bases between. This CDR3 spans 15 amino acids. CDR1 and CDR2 from the germline V gene are SGHDT and YYEEEE. The CDR3 bases are TGTGCCAGCAGCTTGGCGGTAGCGGTCACAGATACGCAGTATTTT. Translated: CASSLAVAVTDTQYF.

CDR3 sequence (DNA): TGTGCCACCAGCCGGACAGGGGGAACCTACGAGCAGTACTTC. It is translated as CATSRTGGTYEQYF. V usage is TRBV15 and J usage is TRBJ2-7, with 10 nucleotides matching TRBD1. The CDR3 contains 14 residues. Germline-derived CDR1 and CDR2 are LNHNV and YYDKDF (reference sequence). The V and J ends lost 5 bases and 2 bases, in that order; junction bases with no gene match: 3.

The genes are TRBV7-9 and TRBJ1-4; TRBD1 matches at 8 bases. V lost 5 bases, J lost 7 bases, and 9 bases stayed unmatched. Germline CDR1 is SEHNR and CDR2 is FQNEAQ (reference sequence). CDR3 length equals 15 residues. CDR3 DNA: TGTGCCAGCAGCGCCTGGACAGGGACATCTGAAAAACTGTTTTTT. Translation gives CASSAWTGTSEKLFF. The whole variable domain, remainder taken from reference TRBV7-9 and TRBJ1-4, is DTGVSQNPRHKITKRGQNVTFRCDPISEHNRLYWYRQTLGQGPEFLTYFQNEAQLEKSRLLSDRFSAERPKGSFSTLEIQRTEQGDSAMYLCASSAWTGTSEKLFFGSGTQLSVL.

This chain joins TRBV5-1 and TRBJ1-2, with D maybe TRBD1 (6 bases). In germline, CDR1 is SGHRS, CDR2 YFSETQ. Trimming removed 4 bases at V and 8 bases at J, with 15 bases between. This CDR3 is built from 13 residues. The CDR3 DNA follows: TGCGCCAGCAGCCCCGACAGGAATCGCGGCTACACCTTC. It codes for CASSPDRNRGYTF.

This chain links TRBV9 with TRBJ2-4; TRBD2 aligns across 10 bases. The V and J ends lost 4 bases and 0 bases, in that order; junction bases with no gene match: 7. Germline V gene data show CDR1 as SGDLS and CDR2 as YYNGEE. The CDR3 contains 17 residues. The chain's CDR3 is CASSPSTSGVAKNIQYF. The CDR3, as DNA: TGTGCCAGCAGCCCATCCACTAGCGGGGTAGCCAAAAACATTCAGTACTTC.

V is TRBV7-6 and J is TRBJ1-6, with no clear D. V dropped 5 bases and J dropped 7 bases, with 12 bases sitting between them. The CDR3 length is 14 residues. Germline V CDR1 and CDR2: SGHVS, FNYEAQ. The CDR3 loop is CASSPLLENSPLHF. The CDR3 nucleotides read TGTGCCAGCAGCCCCCTTCTAGAGAATTCACCCCTCCACTTT.

A few counts support this clone. This chain joins TRBV7-8 and TRBJ2-5; D is perhaps TRBD2 (6 bases). The germline CDR1 and CDR2 sequences are SGHVS and FQNEAQ. The CDR3 contains 13 residues. V lost 4 bases to trimming and J lost 5 bases, with 11 bases between them. Here the CDR3 DNA reads TGTGCCAGCAGCTGGAGGGGAGAGGAGACCCAGTACTTC. This encodes CASSWRGEETQYF.

The rearrangement uses TRBV7-6 and TRBJ1-4; the D gene is possibly TRBD1 (6 bases). V lost 6 bases, J lost 3 bases, and 11 bases lay in between. Germline V gene sequence: CDR1 SGHVS, CDR2 FNYEAQ. The CDR3 covers 14 residues. CDR3 in amino acids: CASRAQGANEKLFF. The CDR3 DNA sequence: TGTGCCAGCAGGGCACAGGGAGCTAATGAAAAACTGTTTTTT.

The chain employs TRBV4-3 and TRBJ2-2; 12 bases agree with TRBD2. The germline gives CDR1 LGHNA, CDR2 YSLEER. V lost 0 bases to trimming and J lost 7 bases; unmatched junction nucleotides: 9. CDR3 length: 18 amino acids. CDR3 DNA sequence: TGCGCCAGCAGCCAAGATCTCCTAGCGGGAGGGGTTGTCGGGGAGCTGTTTTTT. Residues: CASSQDLLAGGVVGELFF.

This chain uses TRBV6-5 with TRBJ2-3, with TRBD2 identical over 8 bases. The CDR3 runs to 15 residues. Per germline, CDR1 MNHEY and CDR2 SVGAGI. The V segment lost 11 bases and the J segment 6 bases; nucleotides outside the gene matches: 16. The CDR3 DNA reads as TGTGCCGTCCAGGCTGCGGGGGGTCTCTCGGATACGCAGTATTTT. Translated, it gives CAVQAAGGLSDTQYF.

The genes are TRBV30 and TRBJ1-6; 8 nucleotides align to TRBD1. Trimming cost V 6 bases and J 9 bases; bases outside gene matches: 7. This CDR3 has 13 residues. Germline-derived CDR1 and CDR2 are GTSNPN and SVGIG (reference sequence). The CDR3 loop reads CACQTGEGSPLHF. The CDR3 DNA follows: TGTGCCTGCCAGACAGGGGAGGGTTCACCCCTCCACTTT.

The chain links TRBV2 to TRBJ1-5; D may be TRBD1 (5 bases). Germline V lookup: CDR1 SNHLY, CDR2 FYNNEI. The V end lost 6 bases, the J end lost 0 bases, and 15 bases lay between the germline ends. CDR3 length: 16 residues. CDR3 in DNA: TGTGCCAGCAGAGACCCTCAGGGTTATAGCAATCAGCCCCAGCATTTT. It encodes CASRDPQGYSNQPQHF.

The rearrangement joins TRBV9 to TRBJ1-6; no definite D call. The germline CDR1 and CDR2 sequences are SGDLS and YYNGEE. Deletions cut 0 bases from V and 7 bases from J, with 14 bases between. The CDR3 extends over 16 amino acids. CDR3 protein: CASSVGTLEGNSPLHF. The CDR3 bases are TGTGCCAGCAGCGTAGGAACACTCGAGGGCAATTCACCCCTCCACTTT.

This clone was picked up a small number of times. This chain connects TRBV6-1 to TRBJ2-5; 8 nucleotides match TRBD2. Germline CDR1 reads MNHNS; CDR2 reads SASEGT. J gave up 3 bases and V 6 bases, and 6 bases lay outside the gene matches. The CDR3 spans 14 residues. The CDR3: CASRAGTREETQYF. As DNA, the CDR3 is TGTGCCAGCAGGGCCGGGACTAGGGAAGAGACCCAGTACTTC.

The rearrangement joins TRBV11-1 to TRBJ2-5; 13 bases are a match to TRBD2. J gave up 4 bases and V 2 bases, and 7 bases lay outside the gene matches. The CDR3 is 17 amino acids. Germline V gene sequence: CDR1 SGHAT, CDR2 FQDESV (reference sequence). CDR3 protein: CASSLYQGLAGRETQYF. The CDR3 DNA reads TGTGCCAGCAGCTTATATCAGGGACTAGCGGGAAGAGAGACCCAGTACTTC.

The chain combines TRBV11-3 with TRBJ2-7; tentative D call: TRBD2 (6 bases). Trimming shortened V by 1 base and J by 3 bases, and 7 bases separated the two germline ends. This CDR3 has 13 amino acids. Germline V gives CDR1 SGHNT, CDR2 YENEEA. CDR3 in amino acids: CASSLGGDYEQYF. In DNA form, the CDR3 reads TGTGCCAGCAGCTTAGGCGGGGACTACGAGCAGTACTTC. The variable domain in full, with the rest retrieved from reference TRBV11-3 and TRBJ2-7, is EAGVVQSPRYKIIEKKQPVAFWCNPISGHNTLYWYLQNLGQGPELLIRYENEEAVDDSQLPKDRFSAERLKGVDSTLKIQPAELGDSAVYLCASSLGGDYEQYFGPGTRLTVT.

This clone showed up just once. The V and J genes are TRBV27 and TRBJ2-3; weak D call: TRBD2 (5 bases). Germline assignment: CDR1 MNHEY and CDR2 SMNVEV (reference sequence). V gave up 10 bases and J gave up 6 bases, with 23 bases separating them. There are 15 residues in the CDR3. CDR3: CATAGQIRNSDTQYF. Here the CDR3 DNA reads TGTGCCACCGCGGGCCAGATCCGTAACTCCGATACGCAGTATTTT.

This rearrangement joins TRBV15 to TRBJ1-1; 9 bases line up with TRBD1. The CDR3 consists of 14 residues. J gave up 3 bases and V 8 bases, and 7 bases lay outside the gene matches. Germline values: CDR1 LNHNV, CDR2 YYDKDF (reference sequence). CDR3 sequence: CATGQGRWDTEAFF. CDR3 bases: TGTGCCACCGGACAGGGGCGTTGGGACACTGAAGCTTTCTTT.

V and J are TRBV15 and TRBJ1-2; 7 nucleotides match TRBD1. With V trimmed by 3 bases and J by 0 bases, 10 bases remained unmatched. The CDR3 has 17 residues. CDR1 is LNHNV, CDR2 YYDKDF, per germline (reference sequence). CDR3 residues: CATSRASGTASNYGYTF. The CDR3 DNA follows: TGTGCCACCAGCAGGGCATCCGGGACAGCTTCTAACTATGGCTACACCTTC.

The chain uses TRBV5-1 and TRBJ2-5; possible D gene TRBD2, 5 bases. The CDR3 length is 13 residues. Germline V gene lookup returns CDR1 SGHRS and CDR2 YFSETQ. V lost 3 bases, J lost 2 bases, and 8 bases lay in between. CDR3: CASSWTGQETQYF. CDR3 coding DNA: TGCGCCAGCAGCTGGACGGGACAAGAGACCCAGTACTTC.

The chain is built from TRBV30 and TRBJ2-4; TRBD2 might be the D (6 bases). V dropped 0 bases and J dropped 9 bases, with 9 bases sitting between them. This CDR3 has 12 residues. From germline, CDR1 is GTSNPN and CDR2 SVGIG (reference sequence). Here the CDR3 reads CAWSVLGGIQYF. CDR3 coding DNA: TGTGCCTGGAGTGTACTGGGGGGCATTCAGTACTTC.

This rearrangement joins TRBV4-3 to TRBJ1-5, with 7 bases identical to TRBD1. From germline, CDR1 is LGHNA and CDR2 YSLEER. With 4 bases clipped from V and 7 bases from J, the junction kept 13 bases outside the gene matches. The CDR3 extends over 16 amino acids. In nucleotides, the CDR3 is TGCGCCAGCAGCCCTAATCACAGGGGAAGGGGACAGCCCCAGCATTTT. Its translation is CASSPNHRGRGQPQHF.

This clone was found once. The chain employs TRBV7-8 and TRBJ2-5; 7 bases agree with TRBD1. The length of the CDR3 is 13 residues. The V gene end was trimmed by 5 bases and the J gene end by 2 bases; junction bases not matched to a gene: 2. Germline CDR1 and CDR2: SGHVS and FQNEAQ. The CDR3 sequence is CASSEDRQETQYF. For the CDR3, the DNA is TGTGCCAGCAGCGAGGACAGGCAAGAGACCCAGTACTTC.

This clone appeared once. CDR3 protein: CASISGASGSNEQFF. The CDR3 nucleotides are TGTGCCAGTATCTCCGGGGCTAGCGGGAGTAATGAGCAGTTCTTC. The rearrangement links TRBV19 to TRBJ2-1; 10 bases align to TRBD2. CDR1 is LNHDA, CDR2 SQIVND, per germline (reference sequence). The CDR3 is 15 amino acids. V trimming: 7 bases; J trimming: 7 bases; junction bases outside the gene matches: 10.